These 28 T cell receptor beta chains came from one sample sequenced in a study of blood T cell repertoires in COVID-19. Generated by immunoSEQ multiplex PCR, the TCRdb table keeps only in-frame clones and is missing some. The table shows 180,000 or so clones, with about 85% occurring only once. Specimen: peripheral blood. The receptors originated from a man in his late teens or twenties with acute or convalescent COVID-19.

About this clone itself: At one boundary the junction diverges from the germline segment, which might be a read error. This chain joins TRBV14 and TRBJ2-1; D may be TRBD2 (6 bases). CDR1 SGHDN and CDR2 FVKESK come from the germline V gene. This CDR3 has 17 amino acids. DNA of the CDR3: TGTGCCAGCAGCCAAGATAGGGCCGGGGGTGCCTATAATGAGCAGTTCTTC. Encoded protein: CASSQDRAGGAYNEQFF.

J is TRBJ1-6 and V is TRBV30; D perhaps matches TRBD1 (5 bases). With 3 bases removed from V and 5 bases from J, the gap between germline ends came to 14 bases. This CDR3 comprises 15 residues. Germline values: CDR1 GTSNPN, CDR2 SVGIG (reference sequence). The chain's CDR3 is CAWRGQTANNSPLHF. In nucleotides, the CDR3 is TGTGCCTGGAGAGGTCAGACAGCCAATAATTCACCCCTCCACTTT.

The chain is built from TRBV6-5 and TRBJ1-2; weak D call: TRBD1 (5 bases). Trimming shortened V by 8 bases and J by 5 bases, and 9 bases separated the two germline ends. The CDR3 is 11 residues long. Germline-derived CDR1 and CDR2 are MNHEY and SVGAGI. DNA for the CDR3: TGTGCCAGCTTGACAGATTATGGCTACACCTTC. It encodes CASLTDYGYTF.

The chain recombines TRBV7-9 with TRBJ2-5, with D hard to call. V was clipped by 0 bases and J by 2 bases, with 13 bases between them. In germline, CDR1 is SEHNR, CDR2 FQNEAQ (reference sequence). This CDR3 is 16 amino acids long. For the CDR3, the DNA is TGTGCCAGCAGCTTAGCCCTTGCCACTTCTCAAGAGACCCAGTACTTC. Residues: CASSLALATSQETQYF.

This chain joins TRBV7-7 and TRBJ2-5; 7 bases line up with TRBD1. CDR1 and CDR2 (germline): SSHAT, FNYEAQ (reference sequence). The CDR3 has 14 amino acids. Trimming cost V 5 bases and J 4 bases; bases outside gene matches: 7. CDR3 sequence reads: CASSPTGKGETQYF. DNA of the CDR3: TGTGCCAGCAGCCCGACAGGGAAGGGAGAGACCCAGTACTTC.

This chain joins TRBV7-9 and TRBJ1-2; TRBD1 might be the D (6 bases). This CDR3 contains 15 residues. Trimming stripped 3 bases from V and 3 bases from J, with 14 bases between. Germline V lookup: CDR1 SEHNR, CDR2 FQNEAQ (reference sequence). The CDR3 region has the DNA TGTGCCAGCAGCTTGGCAGGGGCCTTGCACTATGGCTACACCTTC. Protein product: CASSLAGALHYGYTF.

The V call is TRBV27, the J call TRBJ2-5, with TRBD2 identical over 9 bases. After removal of 6 bases from V and 3 bases from J, the junction contained 2 bases not matched to a gene. The V gene's germline CDR1 is MNHEY and CDR2 SMNVEV (reference sequence). The CDR3 contains 13 residues. The CDR3 region is CASRLAGEETQYF. CDR3 DNA: TGTGCCAGCAGATTAGCGGGGGAAGAGACCCAGTACTTC.

CDR3 nucleotide sequence: TGTGCCAGCAGAGCCGGGACAAGCTCCTACGAGCAGTACTTC. Its translation: CASRAGTSSYEQYF. The V and J genes are TRBV25-1 and TRBJ2-7; D possibly corresponds to TRBD1 (6 bases). Germline-derived CDR1 and CDR2 are MGHDK and SYGVNS. V gave up 6 bases and J gave up 0 bases, with 12 bases separating them. The CDR3 is 14 residues long.

V usage is TRBV7-9 and J usage is TRBJ1-1; possibly TRBD1 for D (6 bases). From germline, CDR1 is SEHNR and CDR2 FQNEAQ (reference sequence). CDR3 length equals 14 residues. V lost 6 bases, J lost 3 bases, and 14 bases lay in between. Written as DNA, the CDR3 is TGTGCCAGCAGGATACAGGGAAGGGACACTGAAGCTTTCTTT. Protein product: CASRIQGRDTEAFF.

This chain joins TRBV19 and TRBJ1-5; 10 nucleotides align to TRBD1. V gave up 5 bases and J gave up 5 bases; unmatched junction bases: 9. The CDR3 is made up of 16 amino acids. CDR1 LNHDA and CDR2 SQIVND come from the germline V gene (reference sequence). The CDR3 DNA reads as TGTGCCAGTAGTCCCGGGGACAGGGGCATGCATCAGCCCCAGCATTTT. It codes for CASSPGDRGMHQPQHF.

V gene TRBV10-2 combines with J gene TRBJ2-7; D perhaps matches TRBD2 (5 bases). The germline CDR1 and CDR2 sequences are WSHSY and SAAADI. This CDR3 comprises 13 residues. Trimming removed 5 bases at V and 3 bases at J, with 11 bases between. The CDR3 spells CASSPPGGYEQYF. CDR3 bases: TGCGCCAGCAGTCCCCCTGGAGGCTACGAGCAGTACTTC.

This clone was seen only once. The chain is built from TRBV2 and TRBJ2-5; tentative D call: TRBD1 (6 bases). V was clipped by 8 bases and J by 5 bases, with 18 bases between them. The CDR3 has 14 amino acids. Germline lookup yields CDR1 SNHLY and CDR2 FYNNEI. Written as DNA, the CDR3 is TGTGCCAGCCATATGGGGGCGGATCAGGAGACCCAGTACTTC. Its translation: CASHMGADQETQYF.

This clone was seen a single time. J is TRBJ1-2 and V is TRBV19, with D possibly matching TRBD1 (5 bases). The CDR3 covers 20 residues. Per germline, CDR1 LNHDA and CDR2 SQIVND (reference sequence). V lost 6 bases and J 6 bases, leaving 35 bases between the germline ends. For the CDR3, the DNA is TGTGCCAGTAGCCCGATTAGGGTAACCGACAGTTCCCCACTATATGATGGCTACACCTTC. It encodes CASSPIRVTDSSPLYDGYTF.

The V and J genes are TRBV10-3 and TRBJ1-2; a weak D match, TRBD1 (6 bases). This CDR3 has 15 amino acids. V gave up 4 bases and J gave up 0 bases, with 12 bases separating them. Germline CDR1 and CDR2: ENHRY and SYGVKD. The CDR3: CAISGGTPTNYGYTF. In DNA, the CDR3 is TGTGCCATCAGTGGAGGGACACCTACTAACTATGGCTACACCTTC.

The rearrangement joins TRBV4-1 to TRBJ1-2, with a weak D call TRBD1 (5 bases). The germline V gene has CDR1 MGHRA and CDR2 YSYEKL. V lost 0 bases, J lost 2 bases, and 7 bases lay in between. The CDR3 has 14 residues. The CDR3, as DNA: TGCGCCAGCAGCCAAGAAACAGGAAACTATGGCTACACCTTC. Protein: CASSQETGNYGYTF.

The sample holds one count of this clone. V is TRBV7-3 and J is TRBJ2-1; D gene uncertain. CDR3 length: 13 amino acids. Trimming stripped 5 bases from V and 5 bases from J, with 10 bases between. The germline gives CDR1 SGHTA, CDR2 FQGTGA. The CDR3, as DNA: TGTGCCAGCAGCCAAAACCAGAACAATGAGCAGTTCTTC. Residues: CASSQNQNNEQFF.

The chain combines TRBV2 with TRBJ1-4, with D possibly TRBD1 on 5 matching bases. The germline CDR1 and CDR2 sequences are SNHLY and FYNNEI. This CDR3 comprises 19 residues. V lost 1 base, J lost 6 bases, and 24 bases lay in between. CDR3 coding DNA: TGTGCCAGCAGTGAAGACAGGATCCTATCGTCAGTTCAAGATGAAAAACTGTTTTTT. It specifies CASSEDRILSSVQDEKLFF. The variable domain in full, completed from reference TRBV2 and TRBJ1-4, reads EPEVTQTPSHQVTQMGQEVILRCVPISNHLYFYWYRQILGQKVEFLVSFYNNEISEKSEIFDDQFSVERPDGSNFTLKIRSTKLEDSAMYFCASSEDRILSSVQDEKLFFGSGTQLSVL.

V gene TRBV30 combines with J gene TRBJ1-1; D remains unclear. V dropped 3 bases and J dropped 6 bases, with 11 bases sitting between them. Germline CDR1 GTSNPN, CDR2 SVGIG (reference sequence). The CDR3 contains 12 residues. CDR3 amino acids: CAWRTVRPEAFF. The CDR3 DNA reads TGTGCCTGGAGAACAGTTCGGCCTGAAGCTTTCTTT.

The V call is TRBV28, the J call TRBJ1-2; TRBD1 aligns across 11 bases. V shed 6 bases and J 6 bases; nucleotides not matched to a gene: 3. Germline CDR1 is MDHEN and CDR2 is SYDVKM. There are 13 residues in the CDR3. The CDR3 region is CASSPDRGHGYTF. CDR3 nucleotide sequence: TGTGCCAGCAGCCCGGACAGGGGGCATGGCTACACCTTC.

The gene calls are TRBV6-1 and TRBJ1-2; tentative D call: TRBD1 (5 bases). V lost 3 bases to trimming and J lost 7 bases, with 6 bases between them. The germline V gene encodes CDR1 MNHNS and CDR2 SASEGT. This CDR3 comprises 11 residues. This chain's CDR3 is CASSDRVGYTF. The CDR3 DNA reads as TGTGCCAGCAGTGACAGGGTTGGCTACACCTTC.

The chain uses TRBV6-5 and TRBJ1-2, with 10 bases fitting TRBD1. Germline CDR1 is MNHEY and CDR2 is SVGAGI. The CDR3 totals 14 residues. V shed 4 bases and J 7 bases; nucleotides not matched to a gene: 6. The CDR3 nucleotides are TGTGCCAGCAGTTTCAACCGGGACAGGGGTGGCTACACCTTC. Its protein is CASSFNRDRGGYTF.

This clone is a singleton in its sample. DNA for the CDR3: TGTGCCAGCAGCACCACGGATCGGGGGACCCAGTACTTC. As protein: CASSTTDRGTQYF. The rearrangement uses TRBV7-7 and TRBJ2-5; TRBD2 might be the D (5 bases). This CDR3 spans 13 amino acids. Germline assignment: CDR1 SSHAT and CDR2 FNYEAQ (reference sequence). V was clipped by 5 bases and J by 7 bases, with 14 bases between them.

J is TRBJ1-1 and V is TRBV27, with 7 nucleotides matching TRBD1. Germline V gene data show CDR1 as MNHEY and CDR2 as SMNVEV (reference sequence). J gave up 0 bases and V 7 bases, and 5 bases lay outside the gene matches. The CDR3 spans 14 residues. CDR3: CASKTGVVNTEAFF. CDR3 nucleotides: TGTGCCAGCAAAACAGGGGTGGTGAACACTGAAGCTTTCTTT.

V gene TRBV7-3 combines with J gene TRBJ1-2; possible D gene TRBD1, 5 bases. V lost 0 bases, J lost 6 bases, and 14 bases lay in between. The germline V gene encodes CDR1 SGHTA and CDR2 FQGTGA. The CDR3 contains 15 residues. The chain's CDR3 is CASSLTGGIENGYTF. In nucleotides, the CDR3 is TGTGCCAGCAGCTTAACGGGGGGGATCGAGAATGGCTACACCTTC.

The chain is built from TRBV27 and TRBJ1-1; TRBD1 agrees at 7 bases. The germline CDR1 and CDR2 sequences are MNHEY and SMNVEV (reference sequence). CDR3 length: 15 amino acids. The CDR3 is CVSTPPGTANTEAFF. In DNA form, the CDR3 reads TGTGTCTCGACGCCACCCGGGACAGCGAACACTGAAGCTTTCTTT.

The V gene is TRBV5-1, the J gene TRBJ2-5; D is possibly TRBD2 (5 bases). The length of the CDR3 is 13 residues. Trimming left V 1 base short and J 7 bases short, with 11 bases between. Per germline, CDR1 SGHRS and CDR2 YFSETQ. Here the CDR3 reads CASSLSGKSTQYF. Written as DNA, the CDR3 is TGCGCCAGCAGCTTGTCCGGGAAGTCGACCCAGTACTTC.

The chain couples TRBV7-2 to TRBJ2-3; 10 bases are a match to TRBD2. The length of the CDR3 is 16 residues. Germline V gives CDR1 SGHTA, CDR2 FQGNSA. J lost 3 bases, V lost 1 base, and 4 bases had no gene match. The CDR3 nucleotides read TGTGCCAGCAGCTTAGAGCGGGGGGGCTCGACAGATACGCAGTATTTT. The encoded protein is CASSLERGGSTDTQYF.

The CDR3 DNA is TGTGCCAGCTCACCAAGACAGGGTGGGGGTAATCAGCCCCAGCATTTT. Its translation is CASSPRQGGGNQPQHF. This rearrangement joins TRBV18 to TRBJ1-5, with 7 bases aligning to TRBD1. There are 16 residues in the CDR3. The V segment lost 2 bases and the J segment 4 bases; nucleotides outside the gene matches: 8. CDR1 and CDR2 from the germline V gene are KGHSH and LQKENI.